Following are 27 T cell receptor beta chains from one sample sequenced in a study of T cell changes during pregnancy in multiple sclerosis. Assay: immunoSEQ multiplex PCR; the TCRdb copy retains only in-frame clones and omits some. The table shows tens of thousands of clones, with 92% occurring only once. Specimen: CD8+ T cells from peripheral blood mononuclear cells, collected in the third trimester of pregnancy. The receptors come from a female donor with multiple sclerosis, enrolled in a pregnancy study.

The chain links TRBV19 to TRBJ2-2; 9 nucleotides match TRBD2. V lost 7 bases, J lost 4 bases, and 7 bases stayed unmatched. The CDR3 is 15 residues long. CDR1 is LNHDA and CDR2 is SQIVND in the germline V gene (reference sequence). The CDR3: CASTAGLAPTGELFF. The CDR3 DNA reads as TGTGCCAGTACCGCGGGACTAGCTCCCACCGGGGAGCTGTTTTTT.

The V call is TRBV5-6, the J call TRBJ2-7; 9 positions match TRBD2. The germline V gene encodes CDR1 SGHDT and CDR2 YYEEEE. The CDR3 has 14 amino acids. The V segment lost 3 bases and the J segment 5 bases; nucleotides outside the gene matches: 6. The chain's CDR3 is CASSWSSGSDEQYF. For the CDR3, the DNA is TGTGCCAGCAGCTGGAGTAGCGGGAGTGACGAGCAGTACTTC.

This chain uses TRBV1 with TRBJ1-6; whether TRBD1, the table's D call, matches the DNA was not checked. TRBV1 is an annotated pseudogene. There are 16 residues in the CDR3. CDR3 loop: CTSSQDRDRGNSPLHF. In DNA, the CDR3 is TGCACCAGCAGCCAAGATAGGGACAGGGGTAATTCACCCCTCCACTTT.

The chain couples TRBV27 to TRBJ1-1; 9 bases map to TRBD1. Germline V gives CDR1 MNHEY, CDR2 SMNVEV (reference sequence). This CDR3 region has 14 residues. Germline trimming cut 6 bases from V and 1 base from J; bases unmatched to any gene: 3. The CDR3 DNA reads TGTGCCAGCAGACCGGGACAGGGGAACACTGAAGCTTTCTTT. Its translation is CASRPGQGNTEAFF.

The genes are TRBV4-3 and TRBJ2-7; TRBD2 matches 13 bases. Per germline, CDR1 LGHNA and CDR2 YSLEER. The CDR3 is 15 residues long. V lost 4 bases, J lost 7 bases, and 7 bases stayed unmatched. In DNA form, the CDR3 reads TGCGCCAGCAGCCCCAGACTAGCGGGAGGTGATGAGCAGTACTTC. Protein: CASSPRLAGGDEQYF.

The rearrangement joins TRBV27 to TRBJ2-2; D is undetermined. The CDR3 has 12 amino acids. From germline, CDR1 is MNHEY and CDR2 SMNVEV (reference sequence). Between the trimmed V and J ends, which lost 3 bases and 6 bases, there was a span of 5 bases. The CDR3, as DNA: TGTGCCAGCAGTTTCCGGGCCGGGGAGCTGTTTTTT. Translated, it gives CASSFRAGELFF.

The chain joins TRBV6-6 to TRBJ2-7; 8 bases fit TRBD2. The V segment lost 4 bases and the J segment 4 bases; nucleotides outside the gene matches: 3. The length of the CDR3 is 13 residues. Per germline, CDR1 MNHNY and CDR2 SVGAGI (reference sequence). The chain's CDR3 is CASSLAGGYEQYF. The CDR3 DNA follows: TGTGCCAGCAGTTTGGCGGGAGGTTACGAGCAGTACTTC.

J is TRBJ1-1 and V is TRBV27, with D unclear. The CDR3 has 14 amino acids. Germline V gene data show CDR1 as MNHEY and CDR2 as SMNVEV (reference sequence). Trimming stripped 4 bases from V and 0 bases from J, with 9 bases between. Written as DNA, the CDR3 is TGTGCCAGCAGTTCCGATACTTTGAACACTGAAGCTTTCTTT. Translated, it gives CASSSDTLNTEAFF.

This chain links TRBV27 with TRBJ1-1; TRBD1 might be the D (5 bases). Germline V gene lookup returns CDR1 MNHEY and CDR2 SMNVEV (reference sequence). Trimming shortened V by 3 bases and J by 7 bases, and 15 bases separated the two germline ends. The CDR3 is 14 amino acids. DNA for the CDR3: TGTGCCAGCAGTTTTTGGCCGGTGGGGGGTGAAGCTTTCTTT. It translates to CASSFWPVGGEAFF.

This chain links TRBV5-1 with TRBJ2-7, with D possibly being TRBD2 (6 bases). The CDR3 length is 14 residues. Trimming removed 2 bases from V and 3 bases from J, with 12 bases in between. CDR1 and CDR2 (germline): SGHRS, YFSETQ. The DNA for the CDR3 is TGCGCCAGCAGCTTTTCCGGGACTGGCTACGAGCAGTACTTC. It codes for CASSFSGTGYEQYF. Supplemented by reference TRBV5-1 and TRBJ2-7, the full variable domain reads KAGVTQTPRYLIKTRGQQVTLSCSPISGHRSVSWYQQTPGQGLQFLFEYFSETQRNKGNFPGRFSGRQFSNSRSEMNVSTLELGDSALYLCASSFSGTGYEQYFGPGTRLTVT.

This rearrangement joins TRBV7-9 to TRBJ2-5; TRBD2 matches 9 bases. V gave up 2 bases and J gave up 2 bases; unmatched junction bases: 6. Germline V gene data show CDR1 as SEHNR and CDR2 as FQNEAQ (reference sequence). The CDR3 sequence is 16 residues long. Written as DNA, the CDR3 is TGTGCCAGCAGCTTAATGGCTAGCGGGGAACAAGAGACCCAGTACTTC. It specifies CASSLMASGEQETQYF.

This clone has a single count. The chain links TRBV13 to TRBJ2-7, with D tentatively TRBD2 (6 bases). The CDR3 spans 15 residues. Germline CDR1 is PRHDT and CDR2 is FYEKMQ (reference sequence). Trimming pared 1 base from V and 0 bases from J, leaving 10 bases between. In DNA, the CDR3 is TGTGCCAGCAGCTTAGCTTTAGCGGCCTCCTACGAGCAGTACTTC. The encoded protein is CASSLALAASYEQYF.

CDR3 sequence: CASSLELAGGEQYF. The CDR3 DNA follows: TGTGCCAGCAGCTTGGAACTAGCGGGAGGCGAGCAGTACTTC. The rearrangement uses TRBV5-4 and TRBJ2-7; TRBD2 aligns across 12 bases. The CDR3 extends over 14 amino acids. Per germline, CDR1 SGHNT and CDR2 YYREEE (reference sequence). Trimming removed 0 bases from V and 6 bases from J; junction bases left unmatched: 1.

The rearrangement links TRBV2 to TRBJ1-2; 8 nucleotides line up with TRBD1. The CDR3 has 16 residues. Germline lookup yields CDR1 SNHLY and CDR2 FYNNEI. The junction had 7 bases not matched to a gene; V was cut back by 0 bases and J by 4 bases. The CDR3 loop is CASSEALTGVSYGYTF. In DNA, the CDR3 is TGTGCCAGCAGTGAAGCGTTGACAGGGGTGAGCTATGGCTACACCTTC.

This clone was recorded once. This rearrangement joins TRBV5-4 to TRBJ2-2, with TRBD2 as a possible D gene (5 bases). This CDR3 has 15 residues. Looked up from germline, CDR1 is SGHNT and CDR2 is YYREEE (reference sequence). The ends were cut back, 0 bases at V and 7 bases at J, with 13 bases in the middle. CDR3 DNA sequence: TGTGCCAGCAGCTTGGCGGCTAGCCATGGCGGGGAGCTGTTTTTT. Protein product: CASSLAASHGGELFF.

This clone was observed once. CDR3 in DNA: TGTGCCTGGAGTGTAGGGGGAGTTGGCCAGCCCCAGCATTTT. This codes for CAWSVGGVGQPQHF. This rearrangement joins TRBV30 to TRBJ1-5, with D possibly matching TRBD1 (6 bases). From germline, CDR1 is GTSNPN and CDR2 SVGIG (reference sequence). CDR3 length: 14 amino acids. Trimming removed 0 bases from V and 7 bases from J, with 13 bases in between.

The rearrangement uses TRBV27 and TRBJ2-7; TRBD2 agrees at 8 bases. Trimming removed 0 bases from V and 2 bases from J; junction bases left unmatched: 3. In germline, CDR1 is MNHEY, CDR2 SMNVEV (reference sequence). CDR3 length equals 15 residues. CDR3 region: CASSLSSGITYEQYF. For the CDR3, the DNA is TGTGCCAGCAGTTTATCTAGCGGGATTACCTACGAGCAGTACTTC.

V gene TRBV19 combines with J gene TRBJ1-2, with a tentative D call TRBD1 (5 bases). The CDR3 has 15 amino acids. Looked up from germline, CDR1 is LNHDA and CDR2 is SQIVND (reference sequence). The V end lost 3 bases, the J end lost 0 bases, and 11 bases lay between the germline ends. This CDR3 reads CASSIAGQTNYGYTF. In DNA form, the CDR3 reads TGTGCCAGTAGTATTGCAGGACAAACTAACTATGGCTACACCTTC.

V gene TRBV7-9 combines with J gene TRBJ2-1, with TRBD2 identical over 7 bases. Germline V gives CDR1 SEHNR, CDR2 FQNEAQ (reference sequence). Trimming took 7 bases from V and 8 from J; bases not matched to a gene: 8. The CDR3 totals 13 residues. As DNA, the CDR3 is TGTGCCAGCAATCTCAGCGGGGAAGATGAGCAGTTCTTC. Its translation is CASNLSGEDEQFF.

This rearrangement joins TRBV9 to TRBJ2-7, with D maybe TRBD2 (5 bases). Trimming cost V 3 bases and J 0 bases, with 7 bases left between them. The CDR3 spans 13 residues. The germline CDR1 and CDR2 sequences are SGDLS and YYNGEE. CDR3 bases: TGTGCCAGCAGCGCCCGGGGCTCCTACGAGCAGTACTTC. This translates into CASSARGSYEQYF.

The J gene is TRBJ2-7, the V gene TRBV6-5; D might be TRBD2 (6 bases). This CDR3 has 16 residues. V was cut by 0 bases and J by 2 bases, with 14 bases left in between. Germline loops: CDR1 MNHEY, CDR2 SVGAGI. The CDR3 DNA follows: TGTGCCAGCAGTTACTCGACGGATCTAGCGACCTACGAGCAGTACTTC. It specifies CASSYSTDLATYEQYF.

The gene calls are TRBV2 and TRBJ2-7, with 7 bases aligning to TRBD1. V trimming: 3 bases; J trimming: 3 bases; junction bases outside the gene matches: 2. This CDR3 has 13 amino acids. Germline lookup yields CDR1 SNHLY and CDR2 FYNNEI. The CDR3 here is CASSEWTGYEQYF. The CDR3 DNA follows: TGTGCCAGCAGTGAGTGGACAGGCTACGAGCAGTACTTC.

The CDR3 nucleotides read TGTGCCAGCAGCGTAGGCAGCGGCGAGCAGTACTTC. Amino acid sequence: CASSVGSGEQYF. This sequence joins TRBV5-6 and TRBJ2-7; D possibly corresponds to TRBD2 (5 bases). Deletions cut 4 bases from V and 6 bases from J, with 11 bases between. The CDR3 contains 12 residues. CDR1 is SGHDT, CDR2 YYEEEE, per germline.

The chain uses TRBV15 and TRBJ2-7, with 8 bases matching TRBD2. J lost 5 bases, V lost 5 bases, and 5 bases had no gene match. The germline gives CDR1 LNHNV, CDR2 YYDKDF (reference sequence). CDR3 size: 13 residues. CDR3 nucleotides: TGTGCCACCAGCCTGGGGACTAGTAACGAGCAGTACTTC. Translated: CATSLGTSNEQYF.

This sequence joins TRBV6-5 and TRBJ1-5; no clear D. This CDR3 has 11 residues. V shed 6 bases and J shed 3 bases, with 3 bases lying between them. Per the germline V gene, CDR1 is MNHEY and CDR2 is SVGAGI. Here the CDR3 DNA reads TGTGCCAGCAGCCACAATCAGCCCCAGCATTTT. Protein sequence: CASSHNQPQHF.

The chain couples TRBV7-9 to TRBJ2-2; 8 bases are shared with TRBD2. Per germline, CDR1 SEHNR and CDR2 FQNEAQ (reference sequence). Unmatched junction bases numbered 8, after V lost 5 bases and J lost 0 bases. The CDR3 loop spans 17 amino acids. The CDR3 protein is CASSPGGYYANTGELFF. Here the CDR3 DNA reads TGTGCCAGCAGCCCGGGAGGGTATTATGCGAACACCGGGGAGCTGTTTTTT.

This rearrangement joins TRBV14 to TRBJ2-1; weak D call: TRBD2 (6 bases). The CDR3 extends over 15 amino acids. V was cut by 5 bases and J by 10 bases, with 21 bases left in between. CDR1 is SGHDN and CDR2 is FVKESK in the germline V gene. The CDR3 here is CASSEGRLARGEQFF. The CDR3 DNA sequence: TGTGCCAGCAGCGAAGGACGGCTGGCCCGGGGGGAGCAGTTCTTC.